This TCR beta chain was observed in a study of CD8+CD57+ T cells in acquired aplastic anemia. Overall study context: The mean DNA yield obtained from sorted CD4+ and CD8+ cells came to approximately 3.2 ug. Study-level findings and limits: Patients shared under 30 CD8+ CDR3 sequences with controls.

V was clipped by 6 bases and J by 5 bases, with 11 bases between them. This CDR3 spans 14 amino acids. CDR1 and CDR2 from the germline V gene are SNHLY and FYNNEI. Profiling of TCR beta VDJ combinations and CDR3 sequences used genomic DNA as template. TCRdb reprocessed the reads via MiXCR and lists one record per CDR3 protein. The data hold 200,000 or so distinct CDR3 sequences, with 48% observed a single time. This clonotype was picked up a small number of times. Antigen specificity is unknown. Selection for sequencing was limited to patients who had shown CD8+CD57+ cell expansion by flow cytometry. The sequenced sample consisted of sorted CD4+, CD8+, or CD8+CD57+ T cells (not recorded which) from PBMCs. This chain links TRBV2 with TRBJ1-6; D is undetermined. This TCR was recovered from a human donor with aplastic anemia. CDR3 sequence: CASSLGQNNSPLHF. In DNA, the CDR3 is TGTGCCAGCAGCTTAGGCCAGAATAATTCACCCCTCCACTTT.